The rows below give T cell receptor beta chains drawn from one sample of a study of blood T cell repertoires in COVID-19. The repertoire was sequenced with immunoSEQ multiplex PCR; TCRdb's copy has only in-frame clones and lacks some. The sample shows 200,000 to 250,000 clones, around 90% of them seen only once. Sequenced: PBMCs or T cells enriched from blood (not recorded which). The receptor source for this set is a woman between 25 and 40 years old with acute COVID-19. Both conserved end residues are part of each CDR3. Fields, in order: D gene, clone size, J gene, V gene, CDR3 protein, CDR3 DNA. D genes are given only for firm matches. Rows give clone size only sometimes, using once, few, many, or a class for an expanded clone.

TRBD2 NA TRBJ2-3 TRBV6-1 CASSELAGSVTDTQYF TGTGCCAGCAGTGAACTAGCGGGGAGCGTCACAGATACGCAGTATTTT
NA once TRBJ1-4 TRBV5-5 CASSSTTDEKLFF TGTGCCAGCAGCTCCACGACAGACGAAAAACTGTTTTTT
NA NA TRBJ1-5 TRBV6-2/TRBV6-3 CASSYSTGGVVDQPQHF TGTGCCAGCAGTTACTCTACGGGGGGGGTAGTCGATCAGCCCCAGCATTTT
NA NA TRBJ1-4 TRBV28 CASSWPTNEKLFF TGTGCCAGCAGTTGGCCAACTAATGAAAAACTGTTTTTT
NA NA TRBJ1-4 TRBV28 CASSPATNEKLFF TGTGCCAGCAGTCCAGCAACTAATGAAAAACTGTTTTTT
NA NA TRBJ2-3 TRBV6-5 CASSYSRGGDTQYF TGTGCCAGCAGTTACTCGAGAGGGGGAGATACGCAGTATTTT
NA NA TRBJ1-1 TRBV5-1 CASSLPDLLNTEAFF TGCGCCAGCAGCTTGCCTGACTTATTGAACACTGAAGCTTTCTTT
NA NA TRBJ1-1 TRBV15 CATSRDRGFEAFF TGTGCCACCAGCAGAGACAGGGGCTTTGAAGCTTTCTTT
TRBD2 NA TRBJ2-5 TRBV4-1 CASSHLGRDYGETQYF TGCGCCAGCAGCCACCTAGGCCGGGACTACGGAGAGACCCAGTACTTC
NA NA TRBJ2-7 TRBV20-1 CSASYHGYEQYF TGCAGTGCTAGTTATCACGGCTACGAGCAGTACTTC
NA NA TRBJ2-5 TRBV28 CASSPDRNPYRTQYF TGTGCCAGCAGTCCAGACAGGAACCCGTATAGGACCCAGTACTTC
TRBD2 NA TRBJ2-3 TRBV11-3 CASSSGLAMSTDTQYF TGTGCCAGCAGCTCGGGACTAGCGATGAGCACAGATACGCAGTATTTT
TRBD1 NA TRBJ2-4 TRBV7-9 CASSYLGTGINIQYF TGTGCCAGCAGCTACCTCGGGACAGGGATAAACATTCAGTACTTC
TRBD1 NA TRBJ1-2 TRBV12-3/TRBV12-4 CASSPDRGRGYTF TGTGCCAGCAGCCCCGACAGGGGACGCGGCTACACCTTC
NA few TRBJ2-2 TRBV1 CTSSQRPGLAPNTGELFF TGCACCAGCAGCCAACGCCCGGGACTAGCCCCGAACACCGGGGAGCTGTTTTTT